The present T cell receptor (beta chain) was sequenced within a study of cytomegalovirus exposure and HLA in healthy donors. Across the study: A subsequent analysis stated that the 120 or so validation repertoires were run on the same platform as the roughly 670 first-cohort repertoires. Overall study findings and caveats: The study put about 180 TCR beta chains on its list as cytomegalovirus-associated. Across donors, most TCRs were seen rarely, yet some public ones were widespread.

Trimming pared 0 bases from V and 0 bases from J, leaving 7 bases between. Germline CDR1 MGHRA, CDR2 YSYEKL. This CDR3 spans 15 amino acids. With regard to this clone: Its antigen remains unknown.

The donors were members of the validation cohort comprising about 130 subjects, separate from the roughly 670-subject first cohort. Sequencing used immunoSEQ multiplex PCR; TCRdb keeps in-frame clones, though not all of them. The sample includes 150,000 to 200,000 clones, about 85% of them seen just once. The receptor comes from a man aged 30 to 45 in good health and CMV-seropositive. The rearrangement links TRBV4-1 to TRBJ2-3; D uncertain. What was sequenced was PBMCs. DNA of the CDR3: TGCGCCAGCAGCCAAGAGTCGCGCAGCACAGATACGCAGTATTTT. The encoded protein is CASSQESRSTDTQYF.